One sample yielded the 24 T cell receptor beta chains listed below, sequenced in a study of cytomegalovirus exposure and HLA in healthy donors. The primer mix had 60 Vbeta and 13 Jbeta primers. Only in-frame clones appear in the TCRdb table, and some are missing; sequencing was by immunoSEQ multiplex PCR. The sample holds under 150,000 clones, just over 70% seen once. The sequenced material came from PBMCs. The receptor set was obtained from a woman aged 60-75 years in good health and CMV-seropositive.

The J gene is TRBJ1-5, the V gene TRBV9; TRBD1 matches at 9 bases. The germline V gene has CDR1 SGDLS and CDR2 YYNGEE. V lost 3 bases, J lost 5 bases, and 6 bases stayed unmatched. This CDR3 contains 15 residues. The CDR3 here is CASSATGGSDQPQHF. The CDR3 DNA reads TGTGCCAGCAGCGCCACAGGGGGCTCGGATCAGCCCCAGCATTTT.

The chain employs TRBV18 and TRBJ1-6; TRBD1 agrees at 7 bases. V lost 4 bases, J lost 5 bases, and 5 bases stayed unmatched. There are 15 residues in the CDR3. Looked up from germline, CDR1 is KGHSH and CDR2 is LQKENI. DNA for the CDR3: TGTGCCAGCTCACTACCCGACAGGGATAATTCACCCCTCCACTTT. This gives the protein CASSLPDRDNSPLHF.

The chain links TRBV7-9 to TRBJ1-4, with D perhaps TRBD1 (5 bases). Trimming shortened V by 5 bases and J by 5 bases, and 18 bases separated the two germline ends. This CDR3 contains 16 residues. Germline V gene sequence: CDR1 SEHNR, CDR2 FQNEAQ (reference sequence). The CDR3, as DNA: TGTGCCAGCAGCACCTCCCTTCAGGGACTGAATGAAAAACTGTTTTTT. This sequence encodes CASSTSLQGLNEKLFF.

The chain couples TRBV5-1 to TRBJ1-4; no definite D call. Per germline, CDR1 SGHRS and CDR2 YFSETQ. V dropped 2 bases and J dropped 6 bases, with 11 bases sitting between them. The CDR3 covers 14 residues. CDR3 coding DNA: TGCGCCAGCAGCTTCGACAACGTGGATGAAAAACTGTTTTTT. Translated, it gives CASSFDNVDEKLFF.

The chain uses TRBV9 and TRBJ2-2; TRBD2 agrees at 11 bases. The V segment lost 0 bases and the J segment 7 bases; nucleotides outside the gene matches: 11. The CDR3 loop spans 18 amino acids. Per the germline V gene, CDR1 is SGDLS and CDR2 is YYNGEE. Written as DNA, the CDR3 is TGTGCCAGCAGCGTAGATGGTAGCGGGGGGGCCCACGGCGGGGAGCTGTTTTTT. Its protein product is CASSVDGSGGAHGGELFF.

The V and J genes are TRBV7-9 and TRBJ1-4, with D unclear. The ends were cut back, 4 bases at V and 11 bases at J, with 20 bases in the middle. CDR1 and CDR2 (germline): SEHNR, FQNEAQ (reference sequence). This CDR3 contains 15 residues. The CDR3 loop is CASSSRSGLGLKLFF. The CDR3 DNA is TGTGCCAGCAGCTCCCGTTCCGGACTGGGTTTGAAACTGTTTTTT.

The rearrangement links TRBV18 to TRBJ1-5, with a tentative D call TRBD1 (6 bases). V lost 6 bases to trimming and J lost 3 bases, with 18 bases between them. Germline CDR1 is KGHSH and CDR2 is LQKENI. The CDR3 runs to 16 residues. The CDR3 region is CASSQGSGSLNQPQHF. Here the CDR3 DNA reads TGTGCCAGCTCTCAGGGGTCAGGGTCCCTCAATCAGCCCCAGCATTTT. Complete variable domain (other parts from reference TRBV18 and TRBJ1-5): NAGVMQNPRHLVRRRGQEARLRCSPMKGHSHVYWYRQLPEEGLKFMVYLQKENIIDESGMPKERFSAEFPKEGPSILRIQQVVRGDSAAYFCASSQGSGSLNQPQHFGDGTRLSIL.

V and J are TRBV11-3 and TRBJ2-1; D is ambiguous. The CDR3 covers 13 residues. The germline CDR1 and CDR2 sequences are SGHNT and YENEEA. V lost 2 bases, J lost 3 bases, and 5 bases lay in between. CDR3 DNA sequence: TGTGCCAGCAGCTTACAGGTCTACAATGAGCAGTTCTTC. It yields the protein CASSLQVYNEQFF.

The chain has TRBV27 and TRBJ2-7; weak D call: TRBD2 (7 bases). The germline CDR1 and CDR2 sequences are MNHEY and SMNVEV (reference sequence). V was clipped by 8 bases and J by 0 bases, with 26 bases between them. The CDR3 is 18 residues long. CDR3 bases: TGTGCCAGCCGCCCGATAGGGGGGGGCCTCGAAAGCTCCTACGAGCAGTACTTC. The encoded protein is CASRPIGGGLESSYEQYF.

This clone came up a few times. V usage is TRBV7-7 and J usage is TRBJ2-5, with 7 bases aligning to TRBD2. In germline, CDR1 is SSHAT, CDR2 FNYEAQ (reference sequence). CDR3 length: 15 amino acids. Here the CDR3 reads CASSQLRGVGETQYF. As DNA, the CDR3 is TGTGCTAGTAGCCAACTCCGGGGGGTCGGGGAGACCCAGTACTTC. The full variable domain, its missing parts supplied by reference TRBV7-7 and TRBJ2-5, is GAGVSQSPRYKVTKRGQDVTLRCDPISSHATLYWYQQALGQGPEFLTYFNYEAQPDKSGLPSDRFSAERPEGSISTLTIQRTEQRDSAMYRCASSQLRGVGETQYFGPGTRLLVL.

This clone was detected only a few times. The J gene is TRBJ2-1, the V gene TRBV9; 12 bases line up with TRBD1. Germline V lookup: CDR1 SGDLS, CDR2 YYNGEE. This CDR3 has 16 amino acids. Losses at the gene ends were 3 bases for V and 0 bases for J; bases not matched to a gene: 1. Here the CDR3 reads CASSGGQGASYNEQFF. The CDR3 nucleotides are TGTGCCAGCAGCGGGGGACAGGGGGCCTCCTACAATGAGCAGTTCTTC.

This chain links TRBV6-5 with TRBJ1-3; D call uncertain. CDR3 length: 16 residues. Germline V CDR1 and CDR2: MNHEY, SVGAGI. V was pared by 2 bases and J by 3 bases, with 14 bases between. The CDR3 is CASSYVIPRSGNTIYF. CDR3 sequence (DNA): TGTGCCAGCAGTTACGTAATCCCGAGGAGTGGAAACACCATATATTTT.

This clone came up once. The V gene is TRBV27, the J gene TRBJ1-1; D not certain. With 5 bases removed from V and 5 bases from J, the gap between germline ends came to 15 bases. Germline CDR1 reads MNHEY; CDR2 reads SMNVEV (reference sequence). The CDR3 extends over 14 amino acids. For the CDR3, the DNA is TGTGCCAGCAGTCCTCACGGGGAAAGGACTGAAGCTTTCTTT. As protein: CASSPHGERTEAFF.

V is TRBV12-5 and J is TRBJ1-1; 7 bases align to TRBD1. V dropped 7 bases and J dropped 4; count of bases not matched to a gene: 9. The CDR3 totals 14 residues. Germline V gene sequence: CDR1 LGHNT, CDR2 FRNRAP. CDR3 in DNA: TGTGCTAGTGCAACAGGGGCGGGCGGCACTGAAGCTTTCTTT. Its translation is CASATGAGGTEAFF. Complete variable domain (other parts from reference TRBV12-5 and TRBJ1-1): DARVTQTPRHKVTEMGQEVTMRCQPILGHNTVFWYRQTMMQGLELLAYFRNRAPLDDSGMPKDRFSAEMPDATLATLKIQPSEPRDSAVYFCASATGAGGTEAFFGQGTRLTVV.

The chain couples TRBV11-3 to TRBJ2-3, with 12 bases aligning to TRBD2. Germline V gene sequence: CDR1 SGHNT, CDR2 YENEEA. V gave up 5 bases and J gave up 4 bases; unmatched junction bases: 7. The CDR3 has 16 residues. CDR3 sequence reads: CASSQTTSGGADTQYF. CDR3 nucleotide sequence: TGTGCCAGCAGCCAGACGACTAGCGGGGGCGCAGATACGCAGTATTTT. The variable domain in full, completed from reference TRBV11-3 and TRBJ2-3, reads EAGVVQSPRYKIIEKKQPVAFWCNPISGHNTLYWYLQNLGQGPELLIRYENEEAVDDSQLPKDRFSAERLKGVDSTLKIQPAELGDSAVYLCASSQTTSGGADTQYFGPGTRLTVL.

The genes are TRBV19 and TRBJ1-3, with 7 bases matching TRBD1. The junction had 2 bases not matched to a gene; V was cut back by 3 bases and J by 0 bases. The CDR3 runs 15 residues. Germline CDR1 reads LNHDA; CDR2 reads SQIVND (reference sequence). In DNA form, the CDR3 reads TGTGCCAGTAGTATCAGGGGGAGCTCTGGAAACACCATATATTTT. Protein: CASSIRGSSGNTIYF.

With respect to this clone: Other nucleotide sequences from this sample produce the same CDR3. V and J are TRBV5-8 and TRBJ1-2; 7 bases are a match to TRBD1. CDR1 and CDR2 (germline): SGHTS, YDEGEE. Trimming cost V 1 base and J 2 bases; bases outside gene matches: 8. The CDR3 is made up of 16 amino acids. CDR3 in amino acids: CASSLPVGQFNYGYTF. CDR3 DNA: TGTGCCAGCAGCTTGCCGGTGGGACAGTTCAACTATGGCTACACCTTC.

A remark on this clone: Distinct nucleotide sequences in the sample also encode this CDR3. J is TRBJ2-7 and V is TRBV5-1; TRBD1 matches 11 bases. V shed 1 base, J shed 5 bases, and the junction held 8 bases outside the gene matches. The CDR3 length is 16 residues. Germline CDR1 reads SGHRS; CDR2 reads YFSETQ. Here the CDR3 reads CASSLRPGTGGNEQYF. CDR3 nucleotides: TGCGCCAGCAGCTTGCGACCGGGGACAGGGGGGAACGAGCAGTACTTC.

The rearrangement joins TRBV5-4 to TRBJ1-2; possibly TRBD1 for D (5 bases). The CDR3 extends over 14 amino acids. Trimming took 0 bases from V and 4 from J, leaving 10 bases between them. CDR1 is SGHNT and CDR2 is YYREEE in the germline V gene (reference sequence). The CDR3 DNA reads TGTGCCAGCAGCTTGGAAGGACATTCCTATGGCTACACCTTC. Amino acid sequence: CASSLEGHSYGYTF.

The chain recombines TRBV19 with TRBJ1-1; 7 nucleotides match TRBD1. This CDR3 contains 15 residues. The germline CDR1 and CDR2 sequences are LNHDA and SQIVND (reference sequence). With V trimmed by 5 bases and J by 8 bases, 14 bases remained unmatched. The CDR3 region has the DNA TGTGCCAGTAGTCCCCTCCAGGGGGTACAAAGGGAAGCTTTCTTT. Its protein product is CASSPLQGVQREAFF.

The chain is built from TRBV5-4 and TRBJ1-1; unclear D gene. The CDR3 covers 13 residues. The germline CDR1 and CDR2 sequences are SGHNT and YYREEE (reference sequence). Trimming took off 0 bases at V and 4 bases at J, with 7 bases between the two ends. The CDR3 spells CASSLGATTEAFF. In DNA, the CDR3 is TGTGCCAGCAGCTTGGGCGCAACCACTGAAGCTTTCTTT.

This clone was counted between two and nine times. V gene TRBV14 combines with J gene TRBJ1-2; D is possibly TRBD1 (5 bases). Deletions cut 5 bases from V and 5 bases from J, with 12 bases between. The CDR3 covers 13 residues. Germline loops: CDR1 SGHDN, CDR2 FVKESK. The CDR3 spells CASSSSQAYGYTF. CDR3 DNA: TGTGCCAGCAGCTCGTCACAGGCTTATGGCTACACCTTC.

The V gene is TRBV5-1, the J gene TRBJ1-5; D is perhaps TRBD1 (5 bases). V was cut by 3 bases and J by 2 bases, with 9 bases left in between. Germline V CDR1 and CDR2: SGHRS, YFSETQ. The CDR3 runs 14 residues. CDR3 in amino acids: CASSSGGGNQPQHF. CDR3 coding DNA: TGCGCCAGCAGCTCCGGGGGTGGCAATCAGCCCCAGCATTTT. Filled out from reference TRBV5-1 and TRBJ1-5, the complete variable domain reads KAGVTQTPRYLIKTRGQQVTLSCSPISGHRSVSWYQQTPGQGLQFLFEYFSETQRNKGNFPGRFSGRQFSNSRSEMNVSTLELGDSALYLCASSSGGGNQPQHFGDGTRLSIL.

V and J are TRBV7-9 and TRBJ2-5; tentative D call: TRBD2 (5 bases). The germline CDR1 and CDR2 sequences are SEHNR and FQNEAQ (reference sequence). The CDR3 spans 14 residues. V lost 5 bases and J lost 0, with 10 bases in between. DNA of the CDR3: TGTGCCAGCAGCCACTCCGGGGACCAAGAGACCCAGTACTTC. Translating gives CASSHSGDQETQYF.